This TCR beta chain was sequenced for a study of cytomegalovirus exposure and HLA in healthy donors (TCRdb year 2017). For the wider study: According to an earlier analysis of 587 of the donors, 150 million to 200 million T cells yielded 90 million to 130 million unique TCR beta sequences and more than 250 Gb of sequence data. Around 320 gigabases of sequencing data and approximately 84 million unique TCR sequences were included in an early release covering roughly 600 HLA-typed donors. Of the approximately 400 genotyped donors, over 70% fell in the genetic ancestry cluster associated with self-reported Caucasian donors. The study aimed to test whether signatures of past pathogen exposure could be identified by cataloging public T cell receptors. The T cell repertoires of several hundred subjects were profiled by immunosequencing and related to cytomegalovirus serostatus. A separate validation cohort of roughly 130 different subjects was used in addition to the roughly 670-subject first cohort. High-throughput TCR immunosequencing, statistical association of individual TCRs with disease status, and machine learning were combined to predict cytomegalovirus infection status. A later analysis re-analyzed previously published TCR beta repertoires from approximately 670 donors and added high-resolution HLA genotyping to study TCR occurrence patterns. Rather than using new phenotypic data, the later analysis identified candidate immune exposures from TCR beta sequences and from how often those sequences occurred across donors. In an earlier analysis of roughly 540 of the donors, high-throughput TCR beta sequencing was used to judge whether each TCR beta V gene segment behaved as functional or pseudogenic. Donor age, sex, ethnicity and CMV serostatus were compiled together with the repertoire data. Genome-wide SNP genotypes for about 55% of the roughly 670 donors were used in a later genetic analysis, which treated that subset as a discovery cohort. All discovery cohort repertoires had been generated on a single sequencing platform. HLA typing covered class I and class II loci at four-digit resolution. The number of donors typed differed by locus, with about 629-630 for A, B, C, DRB1 and DQB1, around 500 for DQA1, 606 for DPA1, and around 460 for DPB1. About five DR-DQ haplotypes were treated as single units for association and clustering because of strong linkage in the cohort. Across some 400 genotyped donors of the cohort, an average of about 240,000 unique TCR beta nucleotide sequences per donor were sequenced, and around 19% of those sequences were non-productive. The study at large found these results: In a later analysis, HLA-associated TCR beta chains were found to be more clonally expanded and to have lower generation probabilities than equally common non-associated chains. It was suggested by the authors that the approach could potentially be generalized to other disease states and immunological phenotypes. A few of the identified cytomegalovirus-associated TCR beta chains were confirmed in vitro to be specific for cytomegalovirus antigens. In both the original and validation cohorts, the classifier was reported to diagnose cytomegalovirus status with high specificity and sensitivity. In a later analysis, most CMV-associated TCR beta chains were found to appear HLA-restricted, with HLA associations seemingly driven largely by CMV exposure. Most TCR sequences were observed very rarely across donors, whereas some public TCRs were present in many individuals. A cluster of highly shared sequence variants was judged likely to represent a technical artifact of the sequencing pipeline. A later analysis associated 15,000 or so TCR beta sequences with specific HLA alleles at a false discovery rate of 0.05. The earlier analysis of nearly 600 of the donors excluded 15 to 20 rarely observed V segments, including chromosome 9 orphons, because counts were too low. Sequencing depth was assumed to be roughly uniform across donors in the presence/absence analyses, though that assumption may not hold. HLA typing was unavailable for some donors at each locus, so association tests used only the typed subset. In a later genetic analysis, fewer N-insertions in productive TCRs were reported among donors in an Asian-associated ancestry cluster than the roughly 640-donor mean. In an earlier analysis of fewer than 750 of the donors, most TCR beta V segments were observed in productive rearrangements about 90% or about 30% of the time, broadly matching IMGT annotations. Linkage disequilibrium might explain the correlated functional status among segregating V segments, but an unknown experimental factor could not be ruled out. An association between a missense DCLRE1C variant and V-gene and J-gene trimming of TCR beta chains was found in a later genetic analysis and replicated in an independent cohort. In the study, 150 to 200 TCR beta chains were listed as associated with cytomegalovirus. In a later analysis, TCR association rates were found to vary across HLA loci, with the most associated TCRs seen for DRB1 alleles and the fewest for HLA-C alleles. Strong co-occurrence of HLA alleles, especially DR and DQ, made assigning TCR associations to individual alleles difficult. This cohort had only TCR beta chains sequenced, and the lack of alpha or paired-chain data limited which features could be detected. Because the 87-base-pair reads could not distinguish some IMGT-functional V segments, including TRBV6-2 and TRBV6-3, those segments were excluded. A further reported finding was that TCR beta sequences accurately predicted the HLA-A and HLA-B alleles for most subjects in the first cohort. Immune exposure information for the cohort was limited to CMV serostatus. According to a later analysis, parvovirus B19, influenza, CMV and Epstein-Barr virus appeared linked to several top co-occurrence clusters.

The cohort was made up of approximately 670 healthy bone marrow donors. All cohort members were sampled while nominally healthy, although unrecorded immune exposures were likely present. The donor was CMV seropositive and was included in the group of some 290 seropositive cohort members. A peripheral blood sample was collected from each donor, and TCR beta sequencing was performed on peripheral blood mononuclear cells. The Qiagen DNeasy Blood Extraction Kit was used to extract genomic DNA from the blood cell samples. CDR1 MGHRA and CDR2 YSYEKL were looked up in the germline V gene. The CDR3 holds 16 amino acids from the cysteine to the phenylalanine. Only the CDR3 DNA is retained, 48 bases long and in frame from the first base. The junction shows trimming of 4 bases on V and 8 bases on J, and the gene matches do not reach 9 bases of it. Receptor libraries were prepared by the immunoSEQ multiplex PCR assay. The multiplex PCR relied on a mix of 60 forward primers for TCR Vbeta segments and 13 reverse primers for TCR Jbeta segments. A multiplex PCR assay on genomic DNA amplified the CDR3 region of rearranged TCR beta genes. The Illumina HiSeq System was used to sequence the amplified TCR beta libraries as 87-base-pair reads. For the original study's pipeline: In a later analysis, some 80 million unique TCR beta chains were counted across the 690 or so repertoires, and roughly 9.9 million of these chains were shared by at least two donors. To remove PCR and sequencing errors, raw reads were error-corrected and collapsed into unique sequences using a nearest-neighbor algorithm that merged closely related sequences. CDR3 sequences were aligned to IMGT reference sequences to assign V, D and J gene segments. For a sequence to be retained, at least a six-nucleotide match to both a V gene segment and a J gene segment was required. A rearrangement counted as productive if the CDR3 had no stop codons and remained in frame with V and J, and every other rearrangement counted as non-productive. CDR3 was defined by IMGT convention, running from the second conserved V-encoded cysteine to the conserved J-encoded phenylalanine. The earlier analysis of approximately 500 of the donors excluded sequences that lacked an unambiguous match to a single V gene segment. An earlier analysis of just under 600 of the donors called V segments functional above 56.7% productive rearrangements and segregating when the between-donor standard deviation exceeded 5%. A statistical classification framework was built to diagnose cytomegalovirus status from the catalog of TCR beta chain sequences. In a later analysis, TCR nucleotide sequences were compared against IMGT/GENE-DB human TR gene sequences so that V and J genes could be assigned. Using the TCRdist pipeline, a later analysis assigned CDR3 sequences along with most-parsimonious VDJ recombination scenarios. In a later analysis, each TCR beta chain was defined by its CDR3 amino acid sequence together with its V-gene family, and reads lacking a unique V-gene family were excluded. As a way to deal with suspected cross-contamination and a sequencing artifact, a later analysis dropped roughly 600 nucleotide sequences that were highly shared and had low generation probability. A later analysis calculated a clonal expansion index for each public chain from normalized within-repertoire ranks of inferred template counts. In a later analysis, generation probabilities were computed using a VDJ recombination model fitted to out-of-frame rearrangements, and the results were checked against IGoR. A later analysis scored TCR-TCR, TCR-HLA and TCR-CMV co-occurrence with hypergeometric tests, applying a repertoire-size bias correction to TCR pairs. False discovery rates were estimated in a later analysis by permuting HLA or CMV assignments 20 times. A later analysis grouped co-occurring TCRs with DBSCAN, adding TCRdist sequence similarity when clustering within HLA-allele-positive subsets. For co-occurrence clustering, repertoires with fewer than 30,000 or more than 120,000 public chains were excluded, along with about five repertoires with anomalous nucleotide sharing. Sourced from immuneACCESS, this table was stored by TCRdb with only in-frame sequences that have V and J called. A share of the clones is absent; for the studies checked, an unresolved V gene accounts for under half, and the remainder has no known explanation. V, J and clone size were drawn from that table, and D and trimming were deduced from the DNA. The sample table holds around 180,000 clones, of which about 80% were seen once. In total, the top ten clones hold 6.5% to 8.5% of the sample.

About this clone itself: It has no known antigen specificity. It has no much larger one-base neighbor in the sample; base qualities were not kept.

The V and J genes are TRBV4-1 and TRBJ2-1; TRBD2 matches 12 bases in the middle. The sequenced sample consisted of PBMCs. The sequence was collected from a young man in good health and CMV-seropositive. The base sequence is TGCGCCAGCAGCCCAAGCCCTAGCGGGGGGGCCGATGAGCAGTTCTTC. This gives the protein CASSPSPSGGADEQFF.